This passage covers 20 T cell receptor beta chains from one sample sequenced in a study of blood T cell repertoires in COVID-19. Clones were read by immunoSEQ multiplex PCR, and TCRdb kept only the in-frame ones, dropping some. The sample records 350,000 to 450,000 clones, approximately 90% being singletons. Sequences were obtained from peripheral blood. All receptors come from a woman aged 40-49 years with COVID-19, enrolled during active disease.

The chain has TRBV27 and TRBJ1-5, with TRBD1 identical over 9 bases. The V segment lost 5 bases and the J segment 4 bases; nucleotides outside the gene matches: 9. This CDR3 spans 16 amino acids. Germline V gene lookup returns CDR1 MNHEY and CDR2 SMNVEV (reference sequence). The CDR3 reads CASSPDPQGANQPQHF. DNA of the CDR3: TGTGCCAGCAGTCCTGACCCACAGGGGGCTAATCAGCCCCAGCATTTT.

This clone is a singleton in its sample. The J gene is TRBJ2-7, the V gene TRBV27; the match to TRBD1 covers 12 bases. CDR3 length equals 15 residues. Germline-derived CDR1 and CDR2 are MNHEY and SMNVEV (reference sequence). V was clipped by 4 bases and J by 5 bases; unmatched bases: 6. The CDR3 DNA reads TGTGCCAGCAGTTGGGACAGGGGGCGGAATAACGAGCAGTACTTC. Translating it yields CASSWDRGRNNEQYF.

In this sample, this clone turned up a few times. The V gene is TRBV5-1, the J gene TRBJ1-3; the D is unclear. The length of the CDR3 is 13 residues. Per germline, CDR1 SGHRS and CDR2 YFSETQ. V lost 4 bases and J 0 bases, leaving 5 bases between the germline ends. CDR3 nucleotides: TGCGCCAGCAGCCCTCTCTCTGGAAACACCATATATTTT. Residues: CASSPLSGNTIYF.

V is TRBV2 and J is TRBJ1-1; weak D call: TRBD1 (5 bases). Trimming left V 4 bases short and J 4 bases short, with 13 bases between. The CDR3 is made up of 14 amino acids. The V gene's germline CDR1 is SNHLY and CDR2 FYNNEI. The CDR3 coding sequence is TGTGCCAGCAGTGTGGGGGAGGTTATCACTGAAGCTTTCTTT. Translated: CASSVGEVITEAFF.

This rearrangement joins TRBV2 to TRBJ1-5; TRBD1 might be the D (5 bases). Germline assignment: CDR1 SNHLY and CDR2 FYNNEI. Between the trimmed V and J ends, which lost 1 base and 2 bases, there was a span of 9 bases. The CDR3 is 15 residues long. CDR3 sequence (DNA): TGTGCCAGCAGTGAAGGTAGCAGGGGCAATCAGCCCCAGCATTTT. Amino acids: CASSEGSRGNQPQHF.

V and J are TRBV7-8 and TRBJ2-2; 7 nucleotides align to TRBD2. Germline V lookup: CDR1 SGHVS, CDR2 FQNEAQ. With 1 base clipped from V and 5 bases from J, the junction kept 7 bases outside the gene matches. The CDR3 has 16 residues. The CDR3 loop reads CASSLVGGGYTGELFF. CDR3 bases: TGTGCCAGCAGCTTAGTGGGGGGAGGGTATACCGGGGAGCTGTTTTTT.

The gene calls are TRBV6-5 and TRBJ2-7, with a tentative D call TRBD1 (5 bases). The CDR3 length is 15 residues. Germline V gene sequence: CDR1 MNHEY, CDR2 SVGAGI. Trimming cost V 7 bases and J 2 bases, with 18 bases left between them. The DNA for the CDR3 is TGTGCCAGCAAACTTGCGCAGGGCGGAACCTACGAGCAGTACTTC. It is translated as CASKLAQGGTYEQYF.

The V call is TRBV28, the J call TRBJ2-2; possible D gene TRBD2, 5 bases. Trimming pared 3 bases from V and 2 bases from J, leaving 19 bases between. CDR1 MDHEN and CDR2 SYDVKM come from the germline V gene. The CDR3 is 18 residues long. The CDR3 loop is CASSFSAQEAANTGELFF. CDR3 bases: TGTGCCAGCAGTTTCTCCGCCCAGGAAGCGGCTAACACCGGGGAGCTGTTTTTT.

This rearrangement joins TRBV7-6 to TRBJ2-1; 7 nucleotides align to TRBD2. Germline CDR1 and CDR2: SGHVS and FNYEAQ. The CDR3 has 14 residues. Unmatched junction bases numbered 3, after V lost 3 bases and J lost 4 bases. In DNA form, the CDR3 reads TGTGCCAGCAGCTTGGCTAGCGGTTACAATGAGCAGTTCTTC. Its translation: CASSLASGYNEQFF.

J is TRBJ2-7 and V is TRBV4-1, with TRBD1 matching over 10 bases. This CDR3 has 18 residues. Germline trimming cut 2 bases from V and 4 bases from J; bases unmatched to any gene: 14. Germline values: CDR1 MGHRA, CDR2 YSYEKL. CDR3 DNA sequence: TGCGCCAGCAGCCAATTCGGGCGCTCCGGGACAGGGGTGTACGAGCAGTACTTC. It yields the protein CASSQFGRSGTGVYEQYF.

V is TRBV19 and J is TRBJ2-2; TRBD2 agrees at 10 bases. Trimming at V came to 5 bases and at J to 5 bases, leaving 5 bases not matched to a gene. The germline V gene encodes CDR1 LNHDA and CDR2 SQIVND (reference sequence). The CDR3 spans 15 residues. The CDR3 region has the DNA TGTGCCAGTAGTCAAGTAGCGGGAGGTACCGGGGAGCTGTTTTTT. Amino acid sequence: CASSQVAGGTGELFF.

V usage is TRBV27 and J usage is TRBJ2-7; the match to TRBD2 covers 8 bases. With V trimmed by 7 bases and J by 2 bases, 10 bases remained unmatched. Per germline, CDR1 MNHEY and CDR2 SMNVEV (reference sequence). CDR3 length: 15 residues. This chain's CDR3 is CASTPLAGVTYEQYF. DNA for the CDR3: TGTGCCAGCACACCTCTAGCGGGTGTCACCTACGAGCAGTACTTC.

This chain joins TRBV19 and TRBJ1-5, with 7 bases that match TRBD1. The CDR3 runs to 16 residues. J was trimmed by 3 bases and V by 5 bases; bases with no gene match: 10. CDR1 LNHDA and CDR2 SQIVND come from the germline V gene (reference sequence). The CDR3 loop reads CASSGGRGTVNQPQHF. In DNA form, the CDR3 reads TGTGCCAGTAGTGGGGGTAGAGGGACAGTCAATCAGCCCCAGCATTTT.

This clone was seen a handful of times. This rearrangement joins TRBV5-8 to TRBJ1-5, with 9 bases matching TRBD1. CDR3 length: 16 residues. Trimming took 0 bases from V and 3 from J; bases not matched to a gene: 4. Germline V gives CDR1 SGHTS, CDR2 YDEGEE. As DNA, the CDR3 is TGTGCCAGCAGCTTGGCCGGGACAGGGTACAATCAGCCCCAGCATTTT. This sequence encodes CASSLAGTGYNQPQHF. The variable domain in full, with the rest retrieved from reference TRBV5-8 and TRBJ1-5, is EAGVTQSPTHLIKTRGQQATLRCSPISGHTSVYWYQQALGLGLQFLLWYDEGEERNRGNFPPRFSGRQFPNYSSELNVNALELEDSALYLCASSLAGTGYNQPQHFGDGTRLSIL.

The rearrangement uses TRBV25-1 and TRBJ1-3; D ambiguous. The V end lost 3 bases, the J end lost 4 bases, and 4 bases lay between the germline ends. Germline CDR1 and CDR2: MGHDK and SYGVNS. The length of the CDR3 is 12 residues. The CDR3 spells CASSDLGNTIYF. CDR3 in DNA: TGTGCCAGCAGTGACCTGGGAAACACCATATATTTT.

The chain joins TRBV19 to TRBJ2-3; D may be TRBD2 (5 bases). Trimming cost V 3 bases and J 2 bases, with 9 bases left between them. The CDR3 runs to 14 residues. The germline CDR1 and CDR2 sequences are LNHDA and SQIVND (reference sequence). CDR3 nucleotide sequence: TGTGCCAGTAGTATCGGGATAAACACAGATACGCAGTATTTT. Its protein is CASSIGINTDTQYF.

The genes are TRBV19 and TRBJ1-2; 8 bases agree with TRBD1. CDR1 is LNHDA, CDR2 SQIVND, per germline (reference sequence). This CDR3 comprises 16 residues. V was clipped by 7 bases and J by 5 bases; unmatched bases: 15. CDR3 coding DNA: TGTGCCAGTATAGGGGCAGGGGGCCCCCTGGATTATGGCTACACCTTC. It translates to CASIGAGGPLDYGYTF.

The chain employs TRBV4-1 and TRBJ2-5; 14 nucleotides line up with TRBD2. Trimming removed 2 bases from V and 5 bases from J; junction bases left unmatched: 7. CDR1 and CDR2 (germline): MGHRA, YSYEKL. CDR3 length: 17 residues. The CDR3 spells CASSQRLAGGPGETQYF. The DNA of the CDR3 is TGCGCCAGCAGCCAACGACTAGCGGGAGGGCCCGGGGAGACCCAGTACTTC.

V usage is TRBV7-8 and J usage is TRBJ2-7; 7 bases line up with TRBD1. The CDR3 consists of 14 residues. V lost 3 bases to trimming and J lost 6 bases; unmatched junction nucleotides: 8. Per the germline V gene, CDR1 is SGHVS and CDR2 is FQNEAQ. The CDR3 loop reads CASSFRGHLGEQYF. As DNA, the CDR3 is TGTGCCAGCAGCTTTAGGGGGCACCTCGGCGAGCAGTACTTC.

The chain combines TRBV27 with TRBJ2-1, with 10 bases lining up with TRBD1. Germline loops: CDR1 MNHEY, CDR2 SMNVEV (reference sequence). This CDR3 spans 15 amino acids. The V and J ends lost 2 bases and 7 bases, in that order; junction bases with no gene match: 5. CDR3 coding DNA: TGTGCCAGCAGTTTAGGGACAGGGGTAAGGAATGAGCAGTTCTTC. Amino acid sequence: CASSLGTGVRNEQFF.